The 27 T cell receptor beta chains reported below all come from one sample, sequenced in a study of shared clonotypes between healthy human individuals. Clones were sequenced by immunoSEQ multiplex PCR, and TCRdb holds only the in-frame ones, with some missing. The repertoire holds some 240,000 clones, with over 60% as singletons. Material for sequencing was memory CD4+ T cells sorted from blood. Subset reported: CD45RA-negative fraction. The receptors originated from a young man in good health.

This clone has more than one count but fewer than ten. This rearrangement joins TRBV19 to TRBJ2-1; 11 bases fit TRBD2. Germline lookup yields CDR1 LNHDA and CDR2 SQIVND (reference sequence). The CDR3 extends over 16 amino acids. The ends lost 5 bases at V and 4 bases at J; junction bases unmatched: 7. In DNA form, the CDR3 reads TGTGCCAGTAGTGGCCGGACTAGCGGGTTATACAATGAGCAGTTCTTC. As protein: CASSGRTSGLYNEQFF.

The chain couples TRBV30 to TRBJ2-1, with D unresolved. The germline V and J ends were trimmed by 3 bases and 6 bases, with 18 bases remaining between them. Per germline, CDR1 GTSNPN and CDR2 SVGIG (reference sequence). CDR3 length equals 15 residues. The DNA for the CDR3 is TGTGCCTGGAGCAGGTTAACACCGTACGGCAATGAGCAGTTCTTC. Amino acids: CAWSRLTPYGNEQFF.

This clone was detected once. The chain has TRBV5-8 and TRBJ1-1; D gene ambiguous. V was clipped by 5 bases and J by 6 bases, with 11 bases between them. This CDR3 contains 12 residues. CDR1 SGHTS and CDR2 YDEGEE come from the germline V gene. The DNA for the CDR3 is TGTGCCAGCAGACGGGGTAGGTCTGAAGCTTTCTTT. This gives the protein CASRRGRSEAFF. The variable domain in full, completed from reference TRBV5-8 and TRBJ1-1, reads EAGVTQSPTHLIKTRGQQATLRCSPISGHTSVYWYQQALGLGLQFLLWYDEGEERNRGNFPPRFSGRQFPNYSSELNVNALELEDSALYLCASRRGRSEAFFGQGTRLTVV.

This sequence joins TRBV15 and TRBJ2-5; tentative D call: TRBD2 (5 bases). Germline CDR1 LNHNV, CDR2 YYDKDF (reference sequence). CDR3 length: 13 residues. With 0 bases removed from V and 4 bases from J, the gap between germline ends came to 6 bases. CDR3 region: CATSRDRGETQYF. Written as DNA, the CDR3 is TGTGCCACCAGCAGAGATCGGGGAGAGACCCAGTACTTC.

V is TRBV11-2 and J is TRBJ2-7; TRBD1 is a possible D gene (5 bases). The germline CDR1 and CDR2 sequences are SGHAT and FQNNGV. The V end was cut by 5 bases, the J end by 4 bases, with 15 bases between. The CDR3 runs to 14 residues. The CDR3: CASSLEPGLYEQYF. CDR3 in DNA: TGTGCCAGCAGCCTGGAGCCAGGGCTATACGAGCAGTACTTC.

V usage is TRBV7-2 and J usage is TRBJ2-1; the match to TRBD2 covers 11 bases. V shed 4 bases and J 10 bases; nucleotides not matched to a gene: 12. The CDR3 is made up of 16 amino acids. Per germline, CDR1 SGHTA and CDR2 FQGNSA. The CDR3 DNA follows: TGTGCCAGCAGCTGGGACCCGGGACTAGCGGCCGGGGAGCAGTTCTTC. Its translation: CASSWDPGLAAGEQFF.

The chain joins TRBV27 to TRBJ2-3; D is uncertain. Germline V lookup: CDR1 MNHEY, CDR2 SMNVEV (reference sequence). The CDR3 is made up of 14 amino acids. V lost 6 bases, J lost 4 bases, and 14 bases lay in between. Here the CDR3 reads CASSSPPRADTQYF. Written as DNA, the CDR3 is TGTGCCAGCAGCTCCCCCCCACGGGCAGATACGCAGTATTTT.

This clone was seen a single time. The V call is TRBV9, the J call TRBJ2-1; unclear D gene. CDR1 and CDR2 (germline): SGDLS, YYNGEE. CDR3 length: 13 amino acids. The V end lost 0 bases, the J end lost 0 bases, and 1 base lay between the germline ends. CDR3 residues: CASSVASYNEQFF. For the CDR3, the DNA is TGTGCCAGCAGCGTAGCCTCCTACAATGAGCAGTTCTTC. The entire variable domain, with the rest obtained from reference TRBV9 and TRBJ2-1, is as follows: DSGVTQTPKHLITATGQRVTLRCSPRSGDLSVYWYQQSLDQGLQFLIQYYNGEERAKGNILERFSAQQFPDLHSELNLSSLELGDSALYFCASSVASYNEQFFGPGTRLTVL.

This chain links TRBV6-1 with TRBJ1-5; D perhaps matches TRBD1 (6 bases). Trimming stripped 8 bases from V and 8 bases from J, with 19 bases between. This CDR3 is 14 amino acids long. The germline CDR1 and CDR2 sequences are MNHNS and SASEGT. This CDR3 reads CASSWGAGREPQHF. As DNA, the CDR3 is TGTGCCAGCTCATGGGGGGCAGGTCGGGAGCCCCAGCATTTT.

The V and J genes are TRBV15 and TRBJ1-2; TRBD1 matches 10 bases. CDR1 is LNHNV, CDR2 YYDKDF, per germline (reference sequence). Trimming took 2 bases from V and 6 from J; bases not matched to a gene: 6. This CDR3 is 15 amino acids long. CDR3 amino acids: CATSRYRDRGDGYTF. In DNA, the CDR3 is TGTGCCACCAGCAGATACCGGGACAGGGGTGATGGCTACACCTTC.

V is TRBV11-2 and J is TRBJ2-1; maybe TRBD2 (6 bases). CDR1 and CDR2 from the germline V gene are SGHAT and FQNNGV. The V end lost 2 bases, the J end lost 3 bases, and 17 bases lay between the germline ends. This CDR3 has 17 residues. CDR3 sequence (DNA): TGTGCCAGCAGCTTATTTGGTCGGGACTCTAACTACAATGAGCAGTTCTTC. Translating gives CASSLFGRDSNYNEQFF.

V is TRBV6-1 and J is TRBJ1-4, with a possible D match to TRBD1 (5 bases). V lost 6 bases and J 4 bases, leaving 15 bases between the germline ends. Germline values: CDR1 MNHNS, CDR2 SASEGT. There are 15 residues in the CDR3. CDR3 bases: TGTGCCAGCAGACTCGGGACTACTCATAATGAAAAACTGTTTTTT. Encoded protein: CASRLGTTHNEKLFF.

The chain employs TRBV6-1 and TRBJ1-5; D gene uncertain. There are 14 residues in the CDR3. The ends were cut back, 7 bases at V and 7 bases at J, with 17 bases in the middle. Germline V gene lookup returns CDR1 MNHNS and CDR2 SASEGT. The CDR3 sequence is CASNSGSWGQPQHF. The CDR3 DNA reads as TGTGCCAGCAACTCCGGGTCCTGGGGACAGCCCCAGCATTTT.

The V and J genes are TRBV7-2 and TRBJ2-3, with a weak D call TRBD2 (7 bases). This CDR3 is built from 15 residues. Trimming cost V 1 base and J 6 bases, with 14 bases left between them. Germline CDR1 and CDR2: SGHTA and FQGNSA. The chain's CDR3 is CASSLVEGGKDTQYF. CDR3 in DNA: TGTGCCAGCAGCTTAGTCGAGGGGGGGAAGGATACGCAGTATTTT. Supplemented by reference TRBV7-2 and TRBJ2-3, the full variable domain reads GAGVSQSPSNKVTEKGKDVELRCDPISGHTALYWYRQSLGQGLEFLIYFQGNSAPDKSGLPSDRFSAERTGGSVSTLTIQRTQQEDSAVYLCASSLVEGGKDTQYFGPGTRLTVL.

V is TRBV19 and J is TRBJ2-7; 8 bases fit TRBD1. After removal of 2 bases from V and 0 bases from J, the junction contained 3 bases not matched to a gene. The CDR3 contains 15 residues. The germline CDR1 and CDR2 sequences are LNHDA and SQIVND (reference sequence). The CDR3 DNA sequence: TGTGCCAGTAGTATACAGGGGGCTAGCTCCTACGAGCAGTACTTC. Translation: CASSIQGASSYEQYF. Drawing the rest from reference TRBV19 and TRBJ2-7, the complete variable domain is DGGITQSPKYLFRKEGQNVTLSCEQNLNHDAMYWYRQDPGQGLRLIYYSQIVNDFQKGDIAEGYSVSREKKESFPLTVTSAQKNPTAFYLCASSIQGASSYEQYFGPGTRLTVT.

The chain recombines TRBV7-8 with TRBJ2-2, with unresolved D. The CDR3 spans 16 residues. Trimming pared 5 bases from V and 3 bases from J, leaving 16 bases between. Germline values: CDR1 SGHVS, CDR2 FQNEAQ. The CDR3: CASSPLRHGDTGELFF. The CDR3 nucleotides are TGTGCCAGCAGCCCCCTAAGACACGGAGACACCGGGGAGCTGTTTTTT.

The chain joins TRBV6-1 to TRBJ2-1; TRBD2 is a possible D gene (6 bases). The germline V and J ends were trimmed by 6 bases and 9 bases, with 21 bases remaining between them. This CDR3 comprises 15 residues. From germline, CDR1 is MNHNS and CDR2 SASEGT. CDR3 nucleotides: TGTGCCAGCAGGAAAACGGGACTTTTCCCCCTTGAGCAGTTCTTC. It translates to CASRKTGLFPLEQFF.

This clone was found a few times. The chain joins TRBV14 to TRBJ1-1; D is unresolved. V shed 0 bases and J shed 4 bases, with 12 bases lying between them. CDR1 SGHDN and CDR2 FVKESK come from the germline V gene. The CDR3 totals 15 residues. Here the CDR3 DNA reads TGTGCCAGCAGCCAAGATCTCGGAGGGAGCACTGAAGCTTTCTTT. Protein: CASSQDLGGSTEAFF.

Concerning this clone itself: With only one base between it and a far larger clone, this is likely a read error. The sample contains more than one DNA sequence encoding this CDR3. The DNA for the CDR3 is TGTGCCAGCAGCGACTACGAGCAGTACTTC. It specifies CASSDYEQYF. The chain uses TRBV2 and TRBJ2-7; D gene ambiguous. The V and J ends lost 6 bases and 3 bases respectively, with 3 bases between them. The CDR3 runs to 10 residues. Germline lookup yields CDR1 SNHLY and CDR2 FYNNEI.

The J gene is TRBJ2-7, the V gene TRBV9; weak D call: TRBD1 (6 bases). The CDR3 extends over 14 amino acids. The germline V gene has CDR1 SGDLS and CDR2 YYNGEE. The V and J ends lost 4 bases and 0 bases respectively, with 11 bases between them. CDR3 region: CASSLQGSSYEQYF. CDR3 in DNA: TGTGCCAGCAGCTTACAGGGATCCTCCTACGAGCAGTACTTC.

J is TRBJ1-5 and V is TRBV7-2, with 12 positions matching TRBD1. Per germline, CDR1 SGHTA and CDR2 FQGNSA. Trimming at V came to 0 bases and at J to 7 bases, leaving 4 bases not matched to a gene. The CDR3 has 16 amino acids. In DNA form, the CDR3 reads TGTGCCAGCAGCTTAGCCGGGACAGGGGGCGACCAGCCCCAGCATTTT. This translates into CASSLAGTGGDQPQHF. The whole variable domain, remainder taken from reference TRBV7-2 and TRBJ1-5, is GAGVSQSPSNKVTEKGKDVELRCDPISGHTALYWYRQSLGQGLEFLIYFQGNSAPDKSGLPSDRFSAERTGGSVSTLTIQRTQQEDSAVYLCASSLAGTGGDQPQHFGDGTRLSIL.

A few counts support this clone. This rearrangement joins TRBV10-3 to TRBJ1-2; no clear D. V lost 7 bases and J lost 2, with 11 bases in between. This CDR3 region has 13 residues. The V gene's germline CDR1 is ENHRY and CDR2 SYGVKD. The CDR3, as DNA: TGTGCCATCACCGCTGAGAGAAACTATGGCTACACCTTC. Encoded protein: CAITAERNYGYTF.

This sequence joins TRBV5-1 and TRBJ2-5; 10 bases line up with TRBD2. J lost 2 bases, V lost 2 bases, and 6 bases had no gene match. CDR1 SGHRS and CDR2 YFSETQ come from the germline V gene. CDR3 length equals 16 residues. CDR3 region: CASSLSAAGGQETQYF. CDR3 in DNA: TGCGCCAGCAGCTTAAGCGCAGCGGGAGGGCAAGAGACCCAGTACTTC.

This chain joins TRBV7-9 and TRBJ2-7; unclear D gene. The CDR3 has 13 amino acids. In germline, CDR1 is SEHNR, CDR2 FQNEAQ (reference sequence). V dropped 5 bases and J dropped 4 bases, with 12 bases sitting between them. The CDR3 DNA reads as TGTGCCAGCAGCGATCACCGCCGATACGAGCAGTACTTC. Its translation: CASSDHRRYEQYF.

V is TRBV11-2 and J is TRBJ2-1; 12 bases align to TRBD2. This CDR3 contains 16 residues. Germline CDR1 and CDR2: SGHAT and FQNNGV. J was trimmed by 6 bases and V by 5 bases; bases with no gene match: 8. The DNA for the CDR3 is TGTGCCAGCAGCCCCTCTCTAGCGGGAGGGGTCAATGAGCAGTTCTTC. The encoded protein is CASSPSLAGGVNEQFF.

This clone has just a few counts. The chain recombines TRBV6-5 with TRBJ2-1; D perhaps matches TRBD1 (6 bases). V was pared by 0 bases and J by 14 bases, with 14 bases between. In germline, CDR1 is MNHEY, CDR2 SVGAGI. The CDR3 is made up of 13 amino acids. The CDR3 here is CASSYSSGTTEFF. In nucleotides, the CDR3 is TGTGCCAGCAGTTACTCCTCCGGGACAACGGAGTTCTTC.

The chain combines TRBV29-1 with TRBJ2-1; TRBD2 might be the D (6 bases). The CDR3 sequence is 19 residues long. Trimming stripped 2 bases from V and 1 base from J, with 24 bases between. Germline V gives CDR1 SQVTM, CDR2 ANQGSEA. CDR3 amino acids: CSVESRGGVSGVSYNEQFF. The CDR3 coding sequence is TGCAGCGTTGAAAGCCGAGGAGGGGTTAGCGGAGTTTCCTACAATGAGCAGTTCTTC.